Below, 26 T cell receptor beta chains from the same sample are listed, as sequenced in a study of T cell repertoires in cytomegalovirus infection. TCRdb redid the calling of the reads with MiXCR, one entry per CDR3 protein. The table records over 300,000 distinct CDR3 sequences, around a sixth of them present only once. Sequencing was carried out using PBMCs. Receptors originate from a human donor in good health (CMV status not recorded). Some clones in this sample may be carry-over from other donors' samples.

This clonotype showed up many times. CDR3 sequence: CASSSYPGQGGNEQFF. CDR3 sequence (DNA): TGTGCCAGCAGCTCCTATCCTGGACAGGGAGGGAATGAGCAGTTCTTC. The chain employs TRBV11-3 and TRBJ2-1; maybe TRBD1 (8 bases). This CDR3 has 16 amino acids. The V gene lost 4 bases and the J gene lost 7 bases, with 20 bases spanning the gap. Germline CDR1 reads SGHNT; CDR2 reads YENEEA.

The table lists this clonotype with many counts. This chain uses TRBV7-8 with TRBJ1-2; the D gene is possibly TRBD1 (6 bases). CDR1 and CDR2 (germline): SGHVS, FQNEAQ. The V end was cut by 1 base, the J end by 4 bases, with 10 bases between. This CDR3 has 14 amino acids. The CDR3 sequence: CASSLEQGVYGYTF. CDR3 nucleotide sequence: TGTGCCAGCAGCTTAGAACAGGGAGTCTATGGCTACACCTTC.

The V gene is TRBV7-8, the J gene TRBJ2-1, with a possible D match to TRBD1 (6 bases). The CDR3 totals 16 residues. Germline V CDR1 and CDR2: SGHVS, FQNEAQ. Between the trimmed V and J ends, which lost 7 bases and 8 bases, there was a span of 24 bases. The CDR3 loop reads CASTDIPRGNYHEQFF. In DNA, the CDR3 is TGTGCCAGCACCGATATCCCCAGGGGAAATTATCATGAGCAGTTCTTC.

This clonotype appeared many times. The chain is built from TRBV7-2 and TRBJ2-3; weak D call: TRBD2 (5 bases). V lost 1 base to trimming and J lost 4 bases, with 15 bases between them. Germline V gene data show CDR1 as SGHTA and CDR2 as FQGNSA. The CDR3 runs to 16 residues. The CDR3 bases are TGTGCCAGCAGCTTAGTTGGTATGGACTGGGCAGATACGCAGTATTTT. Amino acid sequence: CASSLVGMDWADTQYF.

This rearrangement joins TRBV5-1 to TRBJ2-7; D is uncertain. V dropped 4 bases and J dropped 2 bases, with 13 bases sitting between them. The germline gives CDR1 SGHRS, CDR2 YFSETQ. CDR3 length: 14 amino acids. The CDR3: CASSPRTDAYEQYF. In nucleotides, the CDR3 is TGCGCCAGCAGCCCGCGGACCGACGCCTACGAGCAGTACTTC.

Many counts were recorded for this clonotype. The rearrangement links TRBV7-2 to TRBJ2-3; D uncertain. The CDR3 is 13 residues long. The germline V and J ends were trimmed by 3 bases and 5 bases, with 9 bases remaining between them. Germline V gene lookup returns CDR1 SGHTA and CDR2 FQGNSA. CDR3 sequence reads: CASSLGMVDTQYF. In DNA, the CDR3 is TGTGCCAGCAGCTTGGGGATGGTAGATACGCAGTATTTT.

This clonotype was observed a handful of times. This sequence joins TRBV4-3 and TRBJ1-4; D unresolved. CDR3 length: 15 amino acids. V was clipped by 4 bases and J by 7 bases, with 16 bases between them. Germline CDR1 LGHNA, CDR2 YSLEER. The CDR3 DNA sequence: TGCGCCAGCAGCCCCCAGGCTGGCAGTCCTGAAAAACTGTTTTTT. This codes for CASSPQAGSPEKLFF.

The V gene is TRBV7-9, the J gene TRBJ2-1; maybe TRBD1 (5 bases). The CDR3 is 21 amino acids. Trimming removed 0 bases at V and 4 bases at J, with 28 bases between. CDR1 SEHNR and CDR2 FQNEAQ come from the germline V gene (reference sequence). CDR3 coding DNA: TGTGCCAGCAGCTTAGCGGAGTTTGGACCAGGGATTGTTTACGGGTACAATGAGCAGTTCTTC. This gives the protein CASSLAEFGPGIVYGYNEQFF.

A few counts support this clonotype. This chain connects TRBV10-3 to TRBJ2-7, with no clear D. The CDR3 extends over 12 amino acids. Germline V gene lookup returns CDR1 ENHRY and CDR2 SYGVKD. Trimming stripped 10 bases from V and 3 bases from J, with 13 bases between. In DNA form, the CDR3 reads TGTGCCACCGCGCGTCAGGACTACGAGCAGTACTTC. This gives the protein CATARQDYEQYF.

This clonotype was counted at least ten times. V and J are TRBV19 and TRBJ2-1; D may be TRBD1 or TRBD2 (5 bases each). CDR1 LNHDA and CDR2 SQIVND come from the germline V gene (reference sequence). Trimming shortened V by 5 bases and J by 5 bases, and 19 bases separated the two germline ends. CDR3 length: 16 residues. CDR3 residues: CASSFLGELLDNEQFF. CDR3 coding DNA: TGTGCCAGTAGTTTCCTAGGGGAATTACTAGACAATGAGCAGTTCTTC.

This clonotype showed up many times. The rearrangement joins TRBV20-1 to TRBJ2-1, with D possibly matching TRBD2 (7 bases). Looked up from germline, CDR1 is DFQATT and CDR2 is SNEGSKA (reference sequence). V was shortened by 6 bases and J by 5 bases, with 23 bases between the two germline ends. The CDR3 has 16 amino acids. The CDR3, as DNA: TGCAGTGCGCTGGGGGGGGCCGGGGTATTGAACAATGAGCAGTTCTTC. Translated, it gives CSALGGAGVLNNEQFF.

This sequence joins TRBV7-8 and TRBJ2-3, with TRBD2 identical over 8 bases. Germline loops: CDR1 SGHVS, CDR2 FQNEAQ. V dropped 1 base and J dropped 5; count of bases not matched to a gene: 14. The CDR3 spans 18 residues. CDR3 in amino acids: CASSLGSQRGPRGDTQYF. DNA for the CDR3: TGTGCCAGCAGCTTAGGATCCCAGCGGGGGCCCCGTGGAGATACGCAGTATTTT.

This clonotype was seen repeatedly, ten times or more. The rearrangement links TRBV7-2 to TRBJ2-7, with 7 bases fitting TRBD2. Germline CDR1 reads SGHTA; CDR2 reads FQGNSA. The J segment lost 6 bases and the V segment lost 1 base, leaving 6 bases of the junction unmatched. The length of the CDR3 is 14 residues. The CDR3 nucleotides are TGTGCCAGCAGCTTAGTGGCGGGGGTTTCCGAGCAGTACTTC. Translation gives CASSLVAGVSEQYF.

This clonotype has only a few counts. V gene TRBV4-2 combines with J gene TRBJ2-5; possibly TRBD2 for D (5 bases). Germline CDR1 and CDR2: LGHNA and YNFKEQ. This CDR3 contains 14 residues. V lost 1 base and J 4 bases, leaving 10 bases between the germline ends. CDR3 loop: CASSQGASRETQYF. CDR3 coding DNA: TGTGCCAGCAGCCAAGGGGCTAGCCGAGAGACCCAGTACTTC.

The chain recombines TRBV20-1 with TRBJ2-7; 7 nucleotides agree with TRBD2. The CDR3 contains 13 residues. The junction had 7 bases not matched to a gene; V was cut back by 4 bases and J by 4 bases. Germline V CDR1 and CDR2: DFQATT, SNEGSKA (reference sequence). The CDR3 is CSATRSGGYEQYF. The CDR3 region has the DNA TGCAGTGCTACCCGTTCGGGGGGTTACGAGCAGTACTTC.

As to this clonotype: One end of the junction is discordant with germline, which a read error may explain. J is TRBJ1-1 and V is TRBV5-8, with 7 bases fitting TRBD1. The germline V gene encodes CDR1 SGHTS and CDR2 YDEGEE. This CDR3 spans 14 amino acids. The CDR3 nucleotides read TGTGTCAGCAGCTTGGCGCCAGGGGGGACTGAAGCTTTCTTT. As protein: CVSSLAPGGTEAFF.

This clonotype was seen more than once but under ten times. The rearrangement links TRBV7-2 to TRBJ2-3; no reliable D call. V lost 3 bases to trimming and J lost 2 bases, with 12 bases between them. CDR1 is SGHTA, CDR2 FQGNSA, per germline. CDR3 length: 15 amino acids. The CDR3 DNA reads TGTGCCAGCAGCTTTCACATGGGCCCCACAGATACGCAGTATTTT. This translates into CASSFHMGPTDTQYF.

This clonotype was recorded a few times. V and J are TRBV6-1 and TRBJ2-5, with 9 nucleotides matching TRBD2. Unmatched junction bases numbered 3, after V lost 1 base and J lost 3 bases. Germline V gene data show CDR1 as MNHNS and CDR2 as SASEGT. The CDR3 is 15 residues long. This CDR3 is CASSEETSGKETQYF. As DNA, the CDR3 is TGTGCCAGCAGTGAAGAGACTAGCGGAAAAGAGACCCAGTACTTC.

This clonotype was seen a handful of times. The chain couples TRBV27 to TRBJ2-2; 10 nucleotides line up with TRBD1. The CDR3 totals 14 residues. Germline assignment: CDR1 MNHEY and CDR2 SMNVEV (reference sequence). Trimming removed 7 bases from V and 6 bases from J; junction bases left unmatched: 5. The CDR3 region is CASKRDRGAGELFF. The CDR3 DNA is TGTGCCAGCAAGAGGGACAGGGGCGCCGGGGAGCTGTTTTTT.

This clonotype has only a few counts. The J gene is TRBJ2-3, the V gene TRBV7-3, with 7 bases lining up with TRBD2. The CDR3 extends over 16 amino acids. The J segment lost 2 bases and the V segment lost 4 bases, leaving 9 bases of the junction unmatched. Germline CDR1 reads SGHTA; CDR2 reads FQGTGA. The CDR3 loop is CASSSQSGEYTDTQYF. CDR3 DNA: TGTGCCAGCAGCTCGCAGAGCGGGGAGTACACAGATACGCAGTATTTT.

This clonotype has a handful of counts. J is TRBJ1-5 and V is TRBV6-5; 10 bases are a match to TRBD1. CDR1 and CDR2 (germline): MNHEY, SVGAGI. The CDR3 runs 16 residues. Trimming took 6 bases from V and 0 from J; bases not matched to a gene: 5. The CDR3 bases are TGTGCCAGCAGATTGACAGGGGGCCTTAGCAATCAGCCCCAGCATTTT. Its translation: CASRLTGGLSNQPQHF.

This chain uses TRBV18 with TRBJ1-1; 8 nucleotides match TRBD1. This CDR3 contains 15 residues. Germline V gene lookup returns CDR1 KGHSH and CDR2 LQKENI. J lost 3 bases, V lost 2 bases, and 5 bases had no gene match. CDR3 residues: CASSPMQGADTEAFF. The DNA of the CDR3 is TGTGCCAGCTCACCAATGCAGGGGGCCGACACTGAAGCTTTCTTT. Combining the CDR3 with reference TRBV18 and TRBJ1-1 gives the whole variable domain NAGVMQNPRHLVRRRGQEARLRCSPMKGHSHVYWYRQLPEEGLKFMVYLQKENIIDESGMPKERFSAEFPKEGPSILRIQQVVRGDSAAYFCASSPMQGADTEAFFGQGTRLTVV.

This clonotype was seen many times. The CDR3 DNA sequence: TGTGCCAGCAGCTCGGGGACAGGGGGCGCAGGGTATGGCTACACCTTC. Residues: CASSSGTGGAGYGYTF. The genes are TRBV7-2 and TRBJ1-2; 12 bases agree with TRBD1. The CDR3 has 16 residues. From germline, CDR1 is SGHTA and CDR2 FQGNSA. After removal of 4 bases from V and 5 bases from J, the junction contained 8 bases not matched to a gene.

The chain carries TRBV12-3 or TRBV12-4 and TRBJ2-1, with a tentative D call TRBD1 (6 bases). Trimming left V 6 bases short and J 0 bases short, with 15 bases between. This CDR3 has 16 residues. CDR3 sequence reads: CASRHRVHSSYNEQFF. The CDR3 DNA follows: TGTGCCAGCAGACACAGGGTCCACAGCTCCTACAATGAGCAGTTCTTC.

This clonotype was recorded at least ten times. V is TRBV7-9 and J is TRBJ1-4, with TRBD1 matching over 11 bases. Per germline, CDR1 SEHNR and CDR2 FQNEAQ (reference sequence). J was trimmed by 8 bases and V by 5 bases; bases with no gene match: 4. CDR3 length: 14 amino acids. The DNA for the CDR3 is TGTGCCAGCAGCCCTAGGACAGGGGGCGAAAAACTGTTTTTT. Encoded protein: CASSPRTGGEKLFF.

This clonotype is medium-sized in the sample. The gene calls are TRBV19 and TRBJ1-5; 7 nucleotides line up with TRBD1. V was clipped by 5 bases and J by 3 bases; unmatched bases: 7. CDR1 LNHDA and CDR2 SQIVND come from the germline V gene (reference sequence). The CDR3 has 15 residues. The CDR3 coding sequence is TGTGCCAGTAGTCCCCAGGGGGGAGCCAATCAGCCCCAGCATTTT. Translation gives CASSPQGGANQPQHF.